This TCR beta chain is from a study of T-cell reconstitution after alpha-beta-depleted transplantation in children. To note about this clonotype: The antigen is unknown.

Unique molecular identifiers tagged the TCRbeta library. TCRdb reprocessed the PCR reads via MiXCR and lists one record per CDR3 protein. The data hold about 1,000,000 distinct CDR3 sequences, with roughly 31% observed a single time. There are 13 residues in the CDR3. Trimming left V 2 bases short and J 3 bases short, with 10 bases between. Per the germline V gene, CDR1 is DFQATT and CDR2 is SNEGSKA (reference sequence). Study results and caveats: Several hundred rapidly expanded clones from non-depleted graft cells reportedly supplied alpha-beta T cells about two months post-transplant. After transplant, high TCRbeta diversity at day 60 in some patients arose from surviving recipient T cells and thymic progenitors. Newly generated T cells supplied most T-cell counts and diversity one year post-transplant.

This TCR was sampled from a boy under two years old who had a stem cell transplant for SCID, so the T cells may come from the graft donor. The sample here was PBMCs, mostly from graft donor cells, taken 360 days after TCRalphabeta/CD19-depleted stem cell transplant. The genes are TRBV20-1 and TRBJ1-2; no clear D gene. The CDR3 here is CSARTGPDYGYTF. The CDR3 DNA sequence: TGCAGTGCTAGAACGGGCCCCGACTATGGCTACACCTTC.